This TCR beta chain was observed in a study of response to subunit inactivated influenza vaccine. General study results and limits: Few additional T cells are recruited per seasonal influenza vaccination, authors suggested.

TCRdb passed the RT-PCR reads through MiXCR, listing each CDR3 protein once. The sample shows approximately 700,000 distinct CDR3 sequences, about 15% of them seen only once. Only a few counts were recorded for this clonotype. Its antigen is undetermined. Germline V gene lookup returns CDR1 SGHRS and CDR2 YFSETQ. The CDR3 totals 14 residues. Trimming pared 7 bases from V and 7 bases from J, leaving 17 bases between. This specimen consisted of PBMCs from blood, obtained about 11 days after vaccination. The chain joins TRBV5-1 to TRBJ2-2; tentatively, D is TRBD2 (6 bases). This clonotype was obtained from a man aged 50 to 60 who received an inactivated influenza vaccine. The CDR3, as DNA: TGCGCCAGCGGGCGGGACTCCGCCAACGGGGAGCTGTTTTTT. It translates to CASGRDSANGELFF.